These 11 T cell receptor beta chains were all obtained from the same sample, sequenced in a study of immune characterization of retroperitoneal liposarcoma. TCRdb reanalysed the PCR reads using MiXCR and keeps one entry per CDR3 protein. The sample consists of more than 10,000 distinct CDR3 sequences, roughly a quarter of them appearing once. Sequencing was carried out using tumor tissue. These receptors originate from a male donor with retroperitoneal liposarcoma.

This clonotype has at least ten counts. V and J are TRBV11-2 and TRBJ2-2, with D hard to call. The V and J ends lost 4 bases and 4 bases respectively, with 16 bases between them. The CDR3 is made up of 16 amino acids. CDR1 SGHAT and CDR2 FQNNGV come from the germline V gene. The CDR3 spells CASSSRHLGPTGELFF. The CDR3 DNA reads TGTGCCAGCAGCTCCCGACACTTAGGGCCCACCGGGGAGCTGTTTTTT.

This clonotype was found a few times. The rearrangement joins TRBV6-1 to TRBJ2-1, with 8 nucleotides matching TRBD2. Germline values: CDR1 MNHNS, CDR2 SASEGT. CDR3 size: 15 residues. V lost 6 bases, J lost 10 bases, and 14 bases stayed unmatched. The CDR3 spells CASSLAGDLPYEQFF. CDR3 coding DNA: TGTGCCAGCAGCCTAGCGGGCGACCTTCCCTACGAGCAGTTCTTC.

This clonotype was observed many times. The CDR3: CASSRTSRTYEQYF. For the CDR3, the DNA is TGTGCCAGCAGCCGGACTAGCAGAACCTACGAGCAGTACTTC. The chain carries TRBV11-1 and TRBJ2-1, with 8 bases identical to TRBD2. The closer fit of TRBJ2-7 to the DNA end suggests the J call may be wrong. This CDR3 comprises 14 residues. Germline CDR1 reads SGHAT; CDR2 reads FQDESV (reference sequence).

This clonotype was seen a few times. CDR3 loop: CASTISLRTNQPQHF. The CDR3 DNA sequence: TGTGCCAGCACCATAAGCCTCCGGACAAATCAGCCCCAGCATTTT. This chain connects TRBV6-2 or TRBV6-3 to TRBJ1-5, with TRBD1 as a possible D gene (5 bases). V was trimmed by 7 bases and J by 4 bases, leaving 17 bases between them. Looked up from germline, CDR1 is MNHEY and CDR2 is SVGEGT. This CDR3 has 15 residues.

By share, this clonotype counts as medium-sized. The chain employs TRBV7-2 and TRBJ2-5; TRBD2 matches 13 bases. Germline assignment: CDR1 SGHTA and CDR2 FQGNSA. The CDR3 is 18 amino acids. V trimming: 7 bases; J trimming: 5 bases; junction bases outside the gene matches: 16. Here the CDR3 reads CASMLGTSGIAGGETQYF. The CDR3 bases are TGTGCCAGCATGCTCGGGACTAGCGGGATCGCGGGGGGGGAGACCCAGTACTTC.

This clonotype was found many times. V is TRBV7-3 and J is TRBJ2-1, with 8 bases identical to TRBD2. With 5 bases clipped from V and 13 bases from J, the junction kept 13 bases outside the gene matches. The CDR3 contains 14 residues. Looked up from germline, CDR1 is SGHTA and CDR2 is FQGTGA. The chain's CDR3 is CASSPGTSLETQFF. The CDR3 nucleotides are TGTGCCAGCAGCCCCGGGACTAGTCTTGAGACCCAGTTCTTC.

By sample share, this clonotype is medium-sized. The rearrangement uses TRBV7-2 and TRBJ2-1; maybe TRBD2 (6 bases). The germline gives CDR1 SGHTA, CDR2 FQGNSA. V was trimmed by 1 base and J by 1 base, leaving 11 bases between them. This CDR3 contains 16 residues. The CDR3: CASSLVLAVSYNEQFF. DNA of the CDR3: TGTGCCAGCAGCTTAGTATTAGCGGTTTCCTACAATGAGCAGTTCTTC.

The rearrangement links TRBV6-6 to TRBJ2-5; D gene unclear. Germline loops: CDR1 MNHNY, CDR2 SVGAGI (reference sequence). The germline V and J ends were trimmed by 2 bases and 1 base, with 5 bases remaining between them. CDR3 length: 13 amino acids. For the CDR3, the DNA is TGTGCCAGCAGTTACCGGGTCCAAGAGACCCAGTACTTC. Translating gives CASSYRVQETQYF.

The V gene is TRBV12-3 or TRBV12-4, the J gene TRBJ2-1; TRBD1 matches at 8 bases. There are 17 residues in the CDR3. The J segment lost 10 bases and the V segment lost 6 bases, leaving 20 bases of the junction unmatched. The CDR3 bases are TGTGCCAGCAGCAGACAGGGGTTCTCATTAGGGGGTATCGAGCAGTTCTTC. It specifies CASSRQGFSLGGIEQFF.

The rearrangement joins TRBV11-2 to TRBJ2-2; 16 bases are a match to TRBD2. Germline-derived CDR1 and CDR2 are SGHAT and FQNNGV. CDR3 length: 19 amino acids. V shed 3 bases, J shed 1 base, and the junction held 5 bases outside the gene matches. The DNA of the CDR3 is TGTGCCAGCAGCTTGGCCGGGACTAGCGGGGGGGGGAACACCGGGGAGCTGTTTTTT. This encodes CASSLAGTSGGGNTGELFF. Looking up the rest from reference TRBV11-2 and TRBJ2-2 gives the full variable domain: EAGVAQSPRYKIIEKRQSVAFWCNPISGHATLYWYQQILGQGPKLLIQFQNNGVVDDSQLPKDRFSAERLKGVDSTLKIQPAKLEDSAVYLCASSLAGTSGGGNTGELFFGEGSRLTVL.

For the CDR3, the DNA is TGTGCCAGCAGCTACCTCGGTGCGGAAACCTACGAGCAGTACTTC. Translated: CASSYLGAETYEQYF. The V call is TRBV27, the J call TRBJ2-7; D gene unclear. The CDR3 runs 15 residues. Trimming cost V 6 bases and J 2 bases, with 17 bases left between them. The germline CDR1 and CDR2 sequences are MNHEY and SMNVEV (reference sequence).